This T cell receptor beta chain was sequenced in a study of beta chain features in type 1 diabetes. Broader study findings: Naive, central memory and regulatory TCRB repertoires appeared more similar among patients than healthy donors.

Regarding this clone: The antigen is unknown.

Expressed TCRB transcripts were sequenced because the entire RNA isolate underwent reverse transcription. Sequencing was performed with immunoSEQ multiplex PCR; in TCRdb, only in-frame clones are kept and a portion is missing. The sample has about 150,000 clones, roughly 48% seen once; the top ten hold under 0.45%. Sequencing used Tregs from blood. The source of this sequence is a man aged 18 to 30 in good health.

CDR3 DNA sequence: TGTGCCAGCAGCTTGTACCAGGGGATGAGTAGCTCTGGGGCCAACGTCCTGACTTTC. This translates into CASSLYQGMSSSGANVLTF. This chain connects TRBV5-4 to TRBJ2-6, with D perhaps matching TRBD1 (6 bases). This CDR3 region has 19 residues. The V and J ends lost 1 base and 0 bases respectively, with 17 bases between them. Looked up from germline, CDR1 is SGHNT and CDR2 is YYREEE (reference sequence).